This entry lists 23 T cell receptor beta chains sequenced from one sample in a study of response to subunit inactivated influenza vaccine. TCRdb passed the RT-PCR reads through MiXCR, listing each CDR3 protein once. The sample shows 250,000 to 350,000 distinct CDR3 sequences, roughly 22% of them seen only once. Material: PBMCs from blood, obtained roughly 20 months after vaccination. These receptors came from a man between 50 and 75 years old who received an inactivated influenza vaccine.

This chain connects TRBV6-1 to TRBJ2-5; 8 nucleotides align to TRBD2. Germline loops: CDR1 MNHNS, CDR2 SASEGT. The CDR3 is 15 amino acids. With V trimmed by 6 bases and J by 5 bases, 11 bases remained unmatched. The CDR3 loop is CASSPPREGLETQYF. CDR3 sequence (DNA): TGTGCCAGCAGCCCCCCTCGGGAGGGCTTGGAGACCCAGTACTTC.

The chain uses TRBV10-3 and TRBJ2-2; D unclear. Trimming stripped 3 bases from V and 10 bases from J, with 9 bases between. The CDR3 has 12 residues. CDR1 and CDR2 from the germline V gene are ENHRY and SYGVKD. In DNA, the CDR3 is TGTGCCATCAGTGACTACGGAGAGGAGCTGTTTTTT. Translation gives CAISDYGEELFF.

This clonotype was counted a few times. This chain joins TRBV28 and TRBJ2-7; 8 bases agree with TRBD2. Per germline, CDR1 MDHEN and CDR2 SYDVKM. The J segment lost 0 bases and the V segment lost 1 base, leaving 5 bases of the junction unmatched. The CDR3 is made up of 16 amino acids. The DNA of the CDR3 is TGTGCCAGCAGTTTATTGGCCGGGACTAGCTCCTACGAGCAGTACTTC. Translated, it gives CASSLLAGTSSYEQYF.

This chain joins TRBV9 and TRBJ2-2, with a weak D call TRBD2 (6 bases). V lost 0 bases, J lost 4 bases, and 16 bases lay in between. Germline CDR1 SGDLS, CDR2 YYNGEE. This CDR3 contains 17 residues. The CDR3 loop reads CASSVGGDSGSTGELFF. In DNA, the CDR3 is TGTGCCAGCAGCGTAGGGGGGGATAGCGGTAGCACCGGGGAGCTGTTTTTT.

In this sample, this clonotype turned up a few times. The chain combines TRBV6-2 or TRBV6-3 with TRBJ2-1; perhaps D is TRBD1 or TRBD2 (7 bases each). The V and J ends lost 10 bases and 4 bases respectively, with 20 bases between them. CDR1 MNHEY and CDR2 SVGEGT come from the germline V gene. The CDR3 covers 15 residues. In nucleotides, the CDR3 is TGTGCCACTCACAGGGGAGGGGGGCCTTACAATGAGCAGTTCTTC. It is translated as CATHRGGGPYNEQFF.

V usage is TRBV28 and J usage is TRBJ1-1; no firm D call. V lost 3 bases and J lost 6, with 8 bases in between. The CDR3 has 12 amino acids. Germline CDR1 is MDHEN and CDR2 is SYDVKM. CDR3 in DNA: TGTGCCAGCAGTTTCGGGCCCCCTGAAGCTTTCTTT. It codes for CASSFGPPEAFF.

The chain combines TRBV19 with TRBJ1-1; D gene uncertain. This CDR3 has 15 amino acids. V dropped 6 bases and J dropped 5 bases, with 19 bases sitting between them. Germline assignment: CDR1 LNHDA and CDR2 SQIVND (reference sequence). The CDR3 DNA sequence: TGTGCCAGTAGGGCTCCTAAGGGTGTTGGTACTGAAGCTTTCTTT. It is translated as CASRAPKGVGTEAFF.

The rearrangement links TRBV18 to TRBJ2-5; maybe TRBD1 (6 bases). The CDR3 has 13 residues. The V gene's germline CDR1 is KGHSH and CDR2 LQKENI. Trimming took 3 bases from V and 2 from J, leaving 7 bases between them. CDR3 sequence (DNA): TGTGCCAGCTCACCTGGACAGCAAGAGACCCAGTACTTC. Protein sequence: CASSPGQQETQYF. Filled out from reference TRBV18 and TRBJ2-5, the complete variable domain reads NAGVMQNPRHLVRRRGQEARLRCSPMKGHSHVYWYRQLPEEGLKFMVYLQKENIIDESGMPKERFSAEFPKEGPSILRIQQVVRGDSAAYFCASSPGQQETQYFGPGTRLLVL.

A few counts support this clonotype. The chain recombines TRBV3-1 with TRBJ1-5; D is undetermined. The ends were cut back, 5 bases at V and 6 bases at J, with 8 bases in the middle. The CDR3 runs 12 residues. Germline-derived CDR1 and CDR2 are LGHDT and YNNKEL (reference sequence). CDR3 sequence: CASSKGFQPQHF. In nucleotides, the CDR3 is TGTGCCAGCAGCAAAGGGTTTCAGCCCCAGCATTTT.

This chain links TRBV3-1 with TRBJ1-2, with TRBD1 as a possible D gene (6 bases). V lost 2 bases to trimming and J lost 8 bases, with 15 bases between them. Looked up from germline, CDR1 is LGHDT and CDR2 is YNNKEL (reference sequence). There are 14 residues in the CDR3. The CDR3 sequence: CASSQRDRRRGYTF. CDR3 bases: TGTGCCAGCAGCCAACGAGACAGGAGAAGGGGCTACACCTTC.

Many counts were recorded for this clonotype. The V gene is TRBV6-5, the J gene TRBJ1-1; D is possibly TRBD1 (5 bases). The germline V and J ends were trimmed by 3 bases and 1 base, with 9 bases remaining between them. This CDR3 is 14 amino acids long. Germline loops: CDR1 MNHEY, CDR2 SVGAGI. Written as DNA, the CDR3 is TGTGCCAGCAGTTATTCCCAGGGGAACACTGAAGCTTTCTTT. This codes for CASSYSQGNTEAFF.

This clonotype was detected many times. The V and J genes are TRBV14 and TRBJ1-1; possibly TRBD1 for D (5 bases). Germline lookup yields CDR1 SGHDN and CDR2 FVKESK. The CDR3 has 14 amino acids. Trimming removed 1 base at V and 6 bases at J, with 12 bases between. The CDR3 reads CASSQAGGLAEAFF. The CDR3 DNA sequence: TGTGCCAGCAGCCAAGCCGGGGGTTTGGCTGAAGCTTTCTTT. Filled out from reference TRBV14 and TRBJ1-1, the complete variable domain reads EAGVTQFPSHSVIEKGQTVTLRCDPISGHDNLYWYRRVMGKEIKFLLHFVKESKQDESGMPNNRFLAERTGGTYSTLKVQPAELEDSGVYFCASSQAGGLAEAFFGQGTRLTVV.

This clonotype was found many times. The chain joins TRBV28 to TRBJ1-5; D remains unclear. This CDR3 is 17 amino acids long. V dropped 5 bases and J dropped 5 bases, with 22 bases sitting between them. In germline, CDR1 is MDHEN, CDR2 SYDVKM. The CDR3 bases are TGTGCCAGCAGTACCAGGTTTCGGCAAATCGGGGATCAGCCCCAGCATTTT. The encoded protein is CASSTRFRQIGDQPQHF.

This clonotype has a handful of counts. The chain uses TRBV29-1 and TRBJ2-5, with a possible D match to TRBD1 (5 bases). The germline gives CDR1 SQVTM, CDR2 ANQGSEA. The CDR3 length is 12 residues. Trimming stripped 2 bases from V and 4 bases from J, with 8 bases between. CDR3 nucleotide sequence: TGCAGCGTTGAAACAGGCCTAGAGACCCAGTACTTC. Its translation: CSVETGLETQYF.

This clonotype has a count of ten or more. The chain combines TRBV20-1 with TRBJ2-7; D possibly corresponds to TRBD2 (6 bases). The germline gives CDR1 DFQATT, CDR2 SNEGSKA (reference sequence). The V end lost 3 bases, the J end lost 1 base, and 13 bases lay between the germline ends. CDR3 length: 14 amino acids. CDR3 sequence (DNA): TGCAGTGCTAGCCCCGGGGGTTGGTCCTACGAGCAGTACTTC. It specifies CSASPGGWSYEQYF.

The chain has TRBV4-1 and TRBJ1-1; 11 positions agree with TRBD1. V shed 1 base and J 4 bases; nucleotides not matched to a gene: 5. CDR1 and CDR2 from the germline V gene are MGHRA and YSYEKL. The CDR3 consists of 16 residues. CDR3 sequence: CASSQAGTGGFTEAFF. Written as DNA, the CDR3 is TGCGCCAGCAGCCAAGCCGGGACAGGGGGTTTCACTGAAGCTTTCTTT.

CDR3 region: CSARGWKSNEEQFF. The CDR3, as DNA: TGCAGTGCTAGGGGGTGGAAGTCCAATGAAGAGCAGTTCTTC. The J gene is TRBJ2-1, the V gene TRBV20-1; D gene unclear. The CDR3 has 14 amino acids. Deletions cut 3 bases from V and 10 bases from J, with 19 bases between. The V gene's germline CDR1 is DFQATT and CDR2 SNEGSKA (reference sequence).

The chain combines TRBV12-3 or TRBV12-4 with TRBJ2-7, with D possibly matching TRBD2 (5 bases). The length of the CDR3 is 17 residues. The ends were cut back, 6 bases at V and 0 bases at J, with 21 bases in the middle. In DNA form, the CDR3 reads TGTGCCAGCAGCCACTTTGAGGGCCGGTACAACTCCTACGAGCAGTACTTC. Protein product: CASSHFEGRYNSYEQYF.

This clonotype was observed many times. The chain is built from TRBV7-2 and TRBJ2-1; D is uncertain. Germline V lookup: CDR1 SGHTA, CDR2 FQGNSA. This CDR3 is built from 12 residues. V was pared by 5 bases and J by 4 bases, with 6 bases between. CDR3 bases: TGTGCCAGCAGCCCCGGTTACAATGAGCAGTTCTTC. This gives the protein CASSPGYNEQFF. The variable domain in full, with the rest retrieved from reference TRBV7-2 and TRBJ2-1, is GAGVSQSPSNKVTEKGKDVELRCDPISGHTALYWYRQSLGQGLEFLIYFQGNSAPDKSGLPSDRFSAERTGGSVSTLTIQRTQQEDSAVYLCASSPGYNEQFFGPGTRLTVL.

The V call is TRBV20-1, the J call TRBJ2-3; D perhaps matches TRBD2 (7 bases). Germline V gene sequence: CDR1 DFQATT, CDR2 SNEGSKA (reference sequence). V lost 3 bases and J lost 4, with 20 bases in between. The CDR3 spans 16 residues. The CDR3 loop is CSASGGPSGGADTQYF. CDR3 coding DNA: TGCAGTGCTAGCGGGGGGCCCTCGGGAGGCGCAGATACGCAGTATTTT.

This clonotype was seen more than once but under ten times. The chain has TRBV20-1 and TRBJ2-1; TRBD1 might be the D (6 bases). Looked up from germline, CDR1 is DFQATT and CDR2 is SNEGSKA (reference sequence). The V and J ends lost 3 bases and 4 bases respectively, with 16 bases between them. The CDR3 has 15 residues. CDR3 protein: CSARYREHWYNEQFF. In DNA, the CDR3 is TGCAGTGCTAGGTACAGGGAGCATTGGTACAATGAGCAGTTCTTC.

This clonotype was counted ten times or more. The chain carries TRBV9 and TRBJ1-3; TRBD1 agrees at 7 bases. CDR1 is SGDLS, CDR2 YYNGEE, per germline. The CDR3 consists of 19 residues. After removal of 3 bases from V and 0 bases from J, the junction contained 15 bases not matched to a gene. The CDR3 here is CASSARRRDSLFSGNTIYF. The CDR3 nucleotides read TGTGCCAGCAGCGCCCGGAGAAGGGACAGTCTTTTCTCTGGAAACACCATATATTTT.

Only a few counts were recorded for this clonotype. The V and J genes are TRBV24-1 and TRBJ2-1, with TRBD1 identical over 10 bases. Germline CDR1 KGHDR, CDR2 SFDVKD. The CDR3 is 15 amino acids. With 4 bases clipped from V and 6 bases from J, the junction kept 5 bases outside the gene matches. The CDR3 region is CATSDIRTGGNEQFF. The CDR3 DNA reads TGTGCCACCAGTGACATTAGGACAGGGGGCAATGAGCAGTTCTTC.